This TCR beta chain was identified during a study of T cell clusters in autoimmune cytopenias. Frequency places this clonotype as medium-sized (0.01 to 0.1%). No antigen is known for it. This CDR3 has 18 residues. CDR1 SGHDT and CDR2 YYEEEE come from the germline V gene. TRB was amplified by touch-down multiplex PCR, primer pools A and B combined. Each CDR3 protein gets one entry in TCRdb, which reprocessed the multiplex PCR reads and gives no DNA. This repertoire includes 4,000 to 6,000 distinct CDR3 sequences. Points from the study as a whole: TRB repertoire shifts in secondary cytopenia and chronic lymphocytic leukemia mostly reflected lymphoma, not autoimmunity. No cluster-lack signature appeared between secondary cytopenia and chronic lymphocytic leukemia patients, apparently due to lymphoma masking.

About 39,000 genome equivalents of blood DNA were amplified for TRB. The same data also went into a second study, on T cell repertoires in aging, cancer and after chemotherapy. From that report: Paired samples before and after chemotherapy came from chronic lymphocytic leukemia patients on fludarabine- or bendamustine-based regimens.

This TCR was sampled from a human donor with chronic lymphocytic leukemia. The donor label of this sample is uncertain. This chain uses TRBV5-6 with TRBJ2-5; the D gene TCRdb calls, TRBD2, cannot be checked with no DNA. Sequencing used peripheral blood. The CDR3 region is CASSAAGSGVFSSETQYF.